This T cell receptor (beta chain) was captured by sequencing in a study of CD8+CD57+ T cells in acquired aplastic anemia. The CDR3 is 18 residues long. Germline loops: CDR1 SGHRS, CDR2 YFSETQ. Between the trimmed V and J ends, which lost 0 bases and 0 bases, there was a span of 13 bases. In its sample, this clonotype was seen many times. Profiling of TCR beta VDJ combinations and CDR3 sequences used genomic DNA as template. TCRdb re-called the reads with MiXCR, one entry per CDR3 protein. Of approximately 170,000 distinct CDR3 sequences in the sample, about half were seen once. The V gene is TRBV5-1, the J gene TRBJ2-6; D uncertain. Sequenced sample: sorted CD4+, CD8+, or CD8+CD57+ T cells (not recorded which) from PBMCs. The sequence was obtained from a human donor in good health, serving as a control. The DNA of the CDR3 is TGCGCCAGCAGCTTGGCAAATGCAGGCAGCTCTGGGGCCAACGTCCTGACTTTC. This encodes CASSLANAGSSGANVLTF.